The rows below give T cell receptor beta chains drawn from one sample of a study of CD8 T cells in Susac syndrome. TCRdb ran MiXCR on the immunoSEQ multiplex PCR reads and lists one entry per CDR3 protein. The top ten hold approximately 0.29% of the sample, which has 100,000 to 150,000 distinct CDR3 sequences, about 92% seen once. Material for sequencing was CD8+ T cells from PBMCs. Source of these receptors: a human donor with multiple sclerosis. Each CDR3 is given with its conserved first and last residue. Fields, in order: D gene, V gene, clone size, J gene, CDR3 DNA, CDR3 protein. D genes are given only for firm matches. Some rows mark clone size as missing; the rest say once, few, many or name a class of expanded clone.

D: -
V: TRBV7-2
size: -
J: TRBJ1-1
DNA: TGTGCCAGCAGCTTAGTTATCGGGACGAACACTGAAGCTTTCTTT
CDR3: CASSLVIGTNTEAFF

D: -
V: TRBV6-5
size: -
J: TRBJ1-6
DNA: TGTGCCAGCAGGGGGCTGCGCGGGTGGGATTCACCCCTCCACTTT
CDR3: CASRGLRGWDSPLHF

D: -
V: TRBV9
size: once
J: TRBJ2-2
DNA: TGTGCCAGCAGTCTACAGGGTACTAGGTACACCGGGGAGCTGTTTTTT
CDR3: CASSLQGTRYTGELFF

D: TRBD2
V: TRBV5-4
size: once
J: TRBJ2-5
DNA: TGTGCCAGCAGCCTAGCGGGAGGGCCAGGGCAAGAGACCCAGTACTTC
CDR3: CASSLAGGPGQETQYF

D: -
V: TRBV5-6
size: once
J: TRBJ1-1
DNA: TGTGCCAGCAGAGTGGGTGGAGCTGAAGCTTTCTTT
CDR3: CASRVGGAEAFF

D: -
V: TRBV12-3/TRBV12-4
size: -
J: TRBJ1-1
DNA: TGTGCCAGCAGCATCAGGGGTTCCACTGAAGCTTTCTTT
CDR3: CASSIRGSTEAFF

D: TRBD1
V: TRBV12-3/TRBV12-4
size: -
J: TRBJ1-5
DNA: TGTGCCAGCAGTTCAGGGGGTCCTAATCAGCCCCAGCATTTT
CDR3: CASSSGGPNQPQHF

D: -
V: TRBV9
size: -
J: TRBJ2-2
DNA: TGTGCCAGCAGCCCCTACAACAGTGCCACCGGGGAGCTGTTTTTT
CDR3: CASSPYNSATGELFF

D: -
V: TRBV14
size: -
J: TRBJ2-5
DNA: TGTGCCAGCAGCCAAGTACTGATCGCCCCCGGGGAGACCCAGTACTTC
CDR3: CASSQVLIAPGETQYF

D: -
V: TRBV30
size: -
J: TRBJ2-1
DNA: TGTGCCTGCGGGACACCCTACAATGAGCAGTTCTTC
CDR3: CACGTPYNEQFF

D: -
V: TRBV7-9
size: -
J: TRBJ2-5
DNA: TGTGCCAGCAGCTTAGCCCGCTTAGCTAGGGAGACCCAGTACTTC
CDR3: CASSLARLARETQYF

D: TRBD1
V: TRBV10-3
size: -
J: TRBJ2-3
DNA: TGTGCCATCAGTGTTGGGGACAGGGGGTATTTT
CDR3: CAISVGDRGYF

D: -
V: TRBV9
size: once
J: TRBJ2-1
DNA: TGTGCCAGCAGCCCACCGGGGATATACAATGAGCAGTTCTTC
CDR3: CASSPPGIYNEQFF

D: -
V: TRBV7-9
size: -
J: TRBJ2-1
DNA: TGTGCCAGCAGCCCCCAAGTGGGCAATGAGCAGTTCTTC
CDR3: CASSPQVGNEQFF

D: -
V: TRBV9
size: once
J: TRBJ2-2
DNA: TGTGCCAGCAGCGTAGGAATAGCCTCCACCGGGGAGCTGTTTTTT
CDR3: CASSVGIASTGELFF

D: -
V: TRBV9
size: -
J: TRBJ2-5
DNA: TGTGCCAGCAGCGTAGATGGGGCTAGAGAGACCCAGTACTTC
CDR3: CASSVDGARETQYF

D: -
V: TRBV13
size: few
J: TRBJ2-1
DNA: TGTGCCAGCAGTGCCAGGGTCTCCTACAATGAGCAGTTCTTC
CDR3: CASSARVSYNEQFF

D: -
V: TRBV7-9
size: -
J: TRBJ2-4
DNA: TGTGCCAGCAGCCCACCGCCCTTGGTACTAGCCAAAAACATTCAGTACTTC
CDR3: CASSPPPLVLAKNIQYF

D: -
V: TRBV15
size: -
J: TRBJ2-5
DNA: TGTGCCACCAGCAGAGTCCGTGGAAGGGAGACCCAGTACTTC
CDR3: CATSRVRGRETQYF

D: TRBD1
V: TRBV18
size: -
J: TRBJ2-5
DNA: TGTGCCAGCTCACTCGGGACAGTTTCGGAGACCCAGTACTTC
CDR3: CASSLGTVSETQYF

D: -
V: TRBV18
size: once
J: TRBJ1-5
DNA: TGTGCCAGCTCACTCCGGGGACAACCCCAGCAGCCCCAGCATTTT
CDR3: CASSLRGQPQQPQHF

D: -
V: TRBV6-6
size: -
J: TRBJ2-5
DNA: TGTGCCAGCAGGCCCCCCTGGGAGGAGACCCAGTACTTC
CDR3: CASRPPWEETQYF

D: -
V: TRBV10-3
size: -
J: TRBJ1-4
DNA: TGTGCCATCAGTCCCGGGGTCCTCTGGGGAGCAGATGAAAAACTGTTTTTT
CDR3: CAISPGVLWGADEKLFF

D: -
V: TRBV7-9
size: -
J: TRBJ2-7
DNA: TGTGCCAGCAGCGGACAACAAGGCCCCTCCTACGAGCAGTACTTC
CDR3: CASSGQQGPSYEQYF

D: -
V: TRBV5-1
size: -
J: TRBJ2-7
DNA: TGTGCCAGCAGCTTAGGGGGGGGCGAGCAGTACTTC
CDR3: CASSLGGGEQYF

D: -
V: TRBV5-1
size: -
J: TRBJ2-1
DNA: TGCGCCAGCAGCTTGGGCAGGGAGGTGCGCAATGAGCAGTTCTTC
CDR3: CASSLGREVRNEQFF

D: -
V: TRBV20-1
size: -
J: TRBJ2-1
DNA: TGCAGTGCTAGACGGGTTGTTGAGCGGGCCTCCTACAATGAGCAGTTCTTC
CDR3: CSARRVVERASYNEQFF

D: TRBD1
V: TRBV13
size: -
J: TRBJ2-3
DNA: TGTGCCAGCAGCTTTAGGGACAGGGGGTTCACAGATACGCAGTATTTT
CDR3: CASSFRDRGFTDTQYF

D: -
V: TRBV3-1
size: -
J: TRBJ2-5
DNA: TGTGCCAGCAGCCAAGAAGGCCCAGGTCAAGAGACCCAGTACTTC
CDR3: CASSQEGPGQETQYF

D: TRBD2
V: TRBV20-1
size: once
J: TRBJ2-2
DNA: TGCAGTGCCCGCGGGGGAGACACCGGGGAGCTGTTTTTT
CDR3: CSARGGDTGELFF

D: TRBD2
V: TRBV12-3/TRBV12-4
size: -
J: TRBJ2-3
DNA: TGTGCCAGCAGTTCTCAACTAGCGTATAGCACAGATACGCAGTATTTT
CDR3: CASSSQLAYSTDTQYF

D: TRBD1
V: TRBV13
size: once
J: TRBJ1-1
DNA: TGTGCCAGCAGCTCGGGACAGCTTGAAGCTTTCTTT
CDR3: CASSSGQLEAFF

D: TRBD2
V: TRBV7-6
size: -
J: TRBJ2-1
DNA: TGTGCCAGCAGCTTAGCAGCTCCGCGGGAGGCGTCTTGGAATGAGCAGTTCTTC
CDR3: CASSLAAPREASWNEQFF

D: -
V: TRBV5-1
size: -
J: TRBJ2-5
DNA: TGTGCCAGCAGCTATCAAGAGACCCAGTACTTC
CDR3: CASSYQETQYF

D: -
V: TRBV12-3/TRBV12-4
size: few
J: TRBJ2-1
DNA: TGTGCCAGCAGTTTGAGGGGCGAGCAGTTCTTC
CDR3: CASSLRGEQFF

D: -
V: TRBV27
size: -
J: TRBJ2-3
DNA: TGTGCCAGCACCATAAGCGCACCCCTGACAGATACGCAGTATTTT
CDR3: CASTISAPLTDTQYF

D: -
V: TRBV7-9
size: -
J: TRBJ1-2
DNA: TGTGCCAGCAGCTTAGCTGGCTCAGGGCTGGGCTATGGCTACACCTTC
CDR3: CASSLAGSGLGYGYTF

D: TRBD1
V: TRBV11-2
size: -
J: TRBJ1-2
DNA: TGTGCCAGCAGCTTGAGTTTCCGGGACAGAAACCTGAACTATGGCTACACCTTC
CDR3: CASSLSFRDRNLNYGYTF

D: -
V: TRBV15
size: -
J: TRBJ1-1
DNA: TGTGCCACCAGCAGAGAAGGGGGTTCAATGTCCACTGAAGCTTTCTTT
CDR3: CATSREGGSMSTEAFF

D: -
V: TRBV29-1
size: -
J: TRBJ1-3
DNA: TGCAGCGTTCAAGGCTCTGGAAACACCATATATTTT
CDR3: CSVQGSGNTIYF

D: TRBD2
V: TRBV4-1
size: -
J: TRBJ2-1
DNA: TGCGCCAGCAGCCAAGACCCTTCCGGGAGGATCTCTGTCAATGAGCAGTTCTTC
CDR3: CASSQDPSGRISVNEQFF

D: -
V: TRBV4-1
size: -
J: TRBJ1-2
DNA: TGCGCCAGCAGCCTTTGGACAGAAGCTAACTATGGCTACACCTTC
CDR3: CASSLWTEANYGYTF

D: TRBD1
V: TRBV30
size: -
J: TRBJ2-2
DNA: TGTGCCTCCACGCCAGGGGGTACCGGGGAGCTGTTTTTT
CDR3: CASTPGGTGELFF

D: TRBD2
V: TRBV5-1
size: -
J: TRBJ2-1
DNA: TGCGCCAGCAGCCCAACCGGGACTAGCGGAAATGAGCAGTTCTTC
CDR3: CASSPTGTSGNEQFF

D: -
V: TRBV13
size: -
J: TRBJ2-2
DNA: TGTGCCAGCAGCTTAGGACTAGCCCAGAACACCGGGGAGCTGTTTTTT
CDR3: CASSLGLAQNTGELFF

D: -
V: TRBV7-9
size: -
J: TRBJ2-1
DNA: TGTGCCAGCAGCCCCGGGACCCTCCCCTATGGGCAGTTCTTC
CDR3: CASSPGTLPYGQFF

D: -
V: TRBV7-9
size: few
J: TRBJ2-5
DNA: TGTGCCAGCAGCTTGGGGGGCAGCAAAGAGACCCAGTACTTC
CDR3: CASSLGGSKETQYF

D: -
V: TRBV10-3
size: -
J: TRBJ2-1
DNA: TGTGCCATCAGTGAGTCGATTCCAACAGCGTTCAACAATGAGCAGTTCTTC
CDR3: CAISESIPTAFNNEQFF

D: -
V: TRBV3-1
size: -
J: TRBJ2-1
DNA: TGTGCCAGCAGCCAACTGCCGGGACTCTCCAACAATGAGCAGTTCTTC
CDR3: CASSQLPGLSNNEQFF

D: -
V: TRBV12-3/TRBV12-4
size: few
J: TRBJ1-3
DNA: TGTGCCAGCAGTCTTCAGGGGACTGGAAACACCATATATTTT
CDR3: CASSLQGTGNTIYF

D: -
V: TRBV12-3/TRBV12-4
size: -
J: TRBJ2-7
DNA: TGTGCCAGCAGTTTCCTCAAGGGACCAACTTACGAGCAGTACTTC
CDR3: CASSFLKGPTYEQYF

D: -
V: TRBV9
size: -
J: TRBJ1-2
DNA: TGTGCCAGCAGCGTAGGGGGGGGTCTTGGCTACACCTTC
CDR3: CASSVGGGLGYTF

D: -
V: TRBV30
size: -
J: TRBJ1-5
DNA: TGTGCCTGGAGTGTAGACGGGACAAATCAGCCCCAGCATTTT
CDR3: CAWSVDGTNQPQHF

D: TRBD1
V: TRBV6-6
size: -
J: TRBJ2-7
DNA: TGTGCCAGCAGAAGACAGGGCCCCTACGAGCAGTACTTC
CDR3: CASRRQGPYEQYF